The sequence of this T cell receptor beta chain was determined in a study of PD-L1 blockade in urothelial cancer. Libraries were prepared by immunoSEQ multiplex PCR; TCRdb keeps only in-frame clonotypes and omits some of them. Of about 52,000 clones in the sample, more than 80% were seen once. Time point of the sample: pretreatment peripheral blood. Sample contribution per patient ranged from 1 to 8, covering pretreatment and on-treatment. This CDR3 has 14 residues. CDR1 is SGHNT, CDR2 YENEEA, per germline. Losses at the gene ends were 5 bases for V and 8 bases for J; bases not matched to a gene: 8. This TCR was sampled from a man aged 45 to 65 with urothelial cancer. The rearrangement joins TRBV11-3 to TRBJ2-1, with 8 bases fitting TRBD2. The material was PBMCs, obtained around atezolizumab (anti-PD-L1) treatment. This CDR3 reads CASSPGRGIHEQFF. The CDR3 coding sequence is TGTGCCAGCAGCCCCGGGAGGGGCATCCATGAGCAGTTCTTC. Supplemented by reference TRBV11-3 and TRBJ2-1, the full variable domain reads EAGVVQSPRYKIIEKKQPVAFWCNPISGHNTLYWYLQNLGQGPELLIRYENEEAVDDSQLPKDRFSAERLKGVDSTLKIQPAELGDSAVYLCASSPGRGIHEQFFGPGTRLTVL.